This TCR beta chain originates from a study of cytomegalovirus exposure and HLA in healthy donors. PCR amplification relied on 60 Vbeta primers (plus 13 Jbeta primers). Sequenced by immunoSEQ multiplex PCR; TCRdb stores in-frame clones only, minus some. The profile shows some 160,000 clones, just under 80% of them singletons. Unmatched junction bases numbered 6, after V lost 3 bases and J lost 5 bases. Germline CDR1 reads MDHEN; CDR2 reads SYDVKM. The CDR3 is 15 residues long. The sequenced sample was PBMCs. The V gene is TRBV28, the J gene TRBJ2-3; TRBD2 aligns across 9 bases. This TCR came from a woman aged 40 to 50 in good health and CMV-seropositive. CDR3 protein: CASSLLRGGVDTQYF. For the CDR3, the DNA is TGTGCCAGCAGTTTGTTGCGGGGGGGCGTAGATACGCAGTATTTT.